Below are 26 T cell receptor beta chains sequenced from a single sample in a study of shared clonotypes between healthy human individuals. The assay was immunoSEQ multiplex PCR, and TCRdb's table has in-frame clones only and misses some. The sample has 850,000 to 1,200,000 clones; around 74% are singletons. Specimen: memory CD4+ T cells sorted from blood. Subset denoted: CD45RA-negative fraction. These receptors were taken from a man younger than 30 in good health.

The chain is built from TRBV7-2 and TRBJ1-2; maybe TRBD1 (5 bases). Germline V gene lookup returns CDR1 SGHTA and CDR2 FQGNSA. This CDR3 contains 14 residues. Trimming took off 1 base at V and 8 bases at J, with 14 bases between the two ends. The CDR3 loop is CASSLGAAGSGYTF. DNA for the CDR3: TGTGCCAGCAGCTTAGGCGCCGCAGGGTCAGGCTACACCTTC.

The chain recombines TRBV19 with TRBJ2-3; D not resolved. The V end lost 8 bases, the J end lost 0 bases, and 9 bases lay between the germline ends. The CDR3 is 13 residues long. Germline CDR1 and CDR2: LNHDA and SQIVND (reference sequence). For the CDR3, the DNA is TGTGCCAGTCGCCCGGGTAGCACAGATACGCAGTATTTT. It translates to CASRPGSTDTQYF.

This CDR3 is CASSLSGRDTGELFF. CDR3 nucleotide sequence: TGTGCCAGCAGCTTGAGCGGGAGAGACACCGGGGAGCTGTTTTTT. This sequence joins TRBV7-6 and TRBJ2-2, with 8 bases matching TRBD2. The CDR3 is 15 residues long. Germline V gene data show CDR1 as SGHVS and CDR2 as FNYEAQ. Unmatched junction bases numbered 3, after V lost 3 bases and J lost 3 bases. Filled out from reference TRBV7-6 and TRBJ2-2, the complete variable domain reads GAGVSQSPRYKVTKRGQDVALRCDPISGHVSLYWYRQALGQGPEFLTYFNYEAQQDKSGLPNDRFSAERPEGSISTLTIQRTEQRDSAMYRCASSLSGRDTGELFFGEGSRLTVL.

This clone was seen just once. J is TRBJ1-6 and V is TRBV7-2, with D hard to call. Trimming cost V 5 bases and J 8 bases, with 16 bases left between them. CDR3 length: 15 residues. The germline CDR1 and CDR2 sequences are SGHTA and FQGNSA. The CDR3 nucleotides read TGTGCCAGCAGCCCAGGAAGAGCGGGTCATTCACCCCTCCACTTT. This translates into CASSPGRAGHSPLHF.

The J gene is TRBJ2-7, the V gene TRBV5-1; a weak D match, TRBD1 (5 bases). Trimming took 5 bases from V and 2 from J, leaving 17 bases between them. Germline values: CDR1 SGHRS, CDR2 YFSETQ. This CDR3 is built from 15 residues. CDR3 in amino acids: CASRPLAGAAYEQYF. As DNA, the CDR3 is TGCGCCAGCAGACCGTTGGCTGGGGCTGCCTACGAGCAGTACTTC.

This clone occurred a few times. The J gene is TRBJ2-7, the V gene TRBV4-2, with no clear D. The V end was cut by 5 bases, the J end by 0 bases, with 8 bases between. From germline, CDR1 is LGHNA and CDR2 YNFKEQ. The CDR3 loop spans 13 amino acids. This chain's CDR3 is CASSSPSSYEQYF. In DNA form, the CDR3 reads TGTGCCAGCAGCTCACCGAGCTCCTACGAGCAGTACTTC.

This clone was recorded a few times. The chain employs TRBV2 and TRBJ2-7, with D possibly matching TRBD2 (5 bases). Germline V gene data show CDR1 as SNHLY and CDR2 as FYNNEI. The ends were cut back, 1 base at V and 7 bases at J, with 11 bases in the middle. The length of the CDR3 is 13 residues. DNA of the CDR3: TGTGCCAGCAGTGAAGGGACTGCGAGGGAGCAGTACTTC. It specifies CASSEGTAREQYF.

This clone showed up just a few times. This sample includes further DNA sequences coding for the same CDR3. This chain connects TRBV7-9 to TRBJ1-1; possible D gene TRBD1, 5 bases. The length of the CDR3 is 12 residues. From germline, CDR1 is SEHNR and CDR2 FQNEAQ (reference sequence). The V gene lost 6 bases and the J gene lost 5 bases, with 10 bases spanning the gap. CDR3 in amino acids: CASSYRGTEAFF. CDR3 bases: TGTGCCAGCAGTTACCGGGGGACTGAAGCTTTCTTT.

The rearrangement joins TRBV2 to TRBJ2-3, with 11 bases aligning to TRBD1. After removal of 6 bases from V and 5 bases from J, the junction contained 7 bases not matched to a gene. In germline, CDR1 is SNHLY, CDR2 FYNNEI. CDR3 length equals 15 residues. CDR3 protein: CASREDRGRIDTQYF. The CDR3 DNA is TGTGCCAGCAGAGAGGACAGGGGGCGCATAGATACGCAGTATTTT.

In regard to this clone: The sample contains more than one DNA sequence encoding this CDR3. J is TRBJ1-6 and V is TRBV29-1; a weak D match, TRBD1 (5 bases). Germline lookup yields CDR1 SQVTM and CDR2 ANQGSEA. Trimming shortened V by 5 bases and J by 7 bases, and 9 bases separated the two germline ends. The CDR3 covers 12 residues. The CDR3 nucleotides are TGCAGCGTTAGGGACGGAAATTCACCCCTCCACTTT. Translation: CSVRDGNSPLHF.

V and J are TRBV5-1 and TRBJ2-5; D remains ambiguous. The CDR3 has 14 residues. Trimming shortened V by 4 bases and J by 1 base, and 11 bases separated the two germline ends. Germline values: CDR1 SGHRS, CDR2 YFSETQ. Here the CDR3 DNA reads TGCGCCAGCAGCCCTACTGGAATCCAAGAGACCCAGTACTTC. Translating it yields CASSPTGIQETQYF.

V and J are TRBV19 and TRBJ2-1; 7 nucleotides align to TRBD2. The CDR3 consists of 17 residues. Losses at the gene ends were 3 bases for V and 1 base for J; bases not matched to a gene: 9. Germline CDR1 is LNHDA and CDR2 is SQIVND (reference sequence). CDR3 nucleotides: TGTGCCAGTAGTATCCAGTCGGGCGGGGGTTCCTACAATGAGCAGTTCTTC. This gives the protein CASSIQSGGGSYNEQFF. The full variable domain, with the rest looked up from reference TRBV19 and TRBJ2-1, is DGGITQSPKYLFRKEGQNVTLSCEQNLNHDAMYWYRQDPGQGLRLIYYSQIVNDFQKGDIAEGYSVSREKKESFPLTVTSAQKNPTAFYLCASSIQSGGGSYNEQFFGPGTRLTVL.

The V gene is TRBV29-1, the J gene TRBJ2-5, with D perhaps TRBD1 or TRBD2 (5 bases each). Germline V gene data show CDR1 as SQVTM and CDR2 as ANQGSEA. The CDR3 has 14 residues. Trimming took off 2 bases at V and 3 bases at J, with 13 bases between the two ends. The CDR3, as DNA: TGCAGCGTTGAACGGGGACCTCCTGAAGAGACCCAGTACTTC. It codes for CSVERGPPEETQYF.

The V call is TRBV6-5, the J call TRBJ1-1; D is unclear. The CDR3 covers 11 residues. Per germline, CDR1 MNHEY and CDR2 SVGAGI. Deletions cut 6 bases from V and 4 bases from J, with 6 bases between. This CDR3 reads CASSASTEAFF. CDR3 nucleotide sequence: TGTGCCAGCAGCGCGTCCACTGAAGCTTTCTTT.

Only a few counts were recorded for this clone. The genes are TRBV5-4 and TRBJ2-2, with 8 bases matching TRBD1. CDR3 length: 16 residues. Germline values: CDR1 SGHNT, CDR2 YYREEE (reference sequence). V gave up 5 bases and J gave up 4 bases; unmatched junction bases: 10. The CDR3 loop is CASSLAGGKSTGELFF. The CDR3, as DNA: TGTGCCAGCAGTTTAGCAGGGGGCAAGAGCACCGGGGAGCTGTTTTTT.

The genes are TRBV10-3 and TRBJ1-2; 7 bases map to TRBD1. Germline CDR1 reads ENHRY; CDR2 reads SYGVKD. V dropped 10 bases and J dropped 2; count of bases not matched to a gene: 7. The CDR3 loop spans 13 amino acids. In nucleotides, the CDR3 is TGTGCCACCTCGACAGGGTCAAACTATGGCTACACCTTC. It codes for CATSTGSNYGYTF.

Concerning this clone: Additional DNA sequences in this sample encode the identical CDR3. The chain links TRBV7-2 to TRBJ2-7, with 11 bases fitting TRBD2. The V gene end was trimmed by 0 bases and the J gene end by 0 bases; junction bases not matched to a gene: 4. The CDR3 spans 17 residues. The germline V gene has CDR1 SGHTA and CDR2 FQGNSA. The CDR3 DNA is TGTGCCAGCAGCTTAGCGCGTACTAGCGGGAGCTCCTACGAGCAGTACTTC. This translates into CASSLARTSGSSYEQYF.

This clone appeared once. This chain joins TRBV28 and TRBJ2-7; 12 bases match TRBD2. From germline, CDR1 is MDHEN and CDR2 SYDVKM. This CDR3 region has 14 residues. J gave up 3 bases and V 5 bases, and 2 bases lay outside the gene matches. CDR3 coding DNA: TGTGCCAGCAGTCTGACTAGCGGGAGCTACGAGCAGTACTTC. It yields the protein CASSLTSGSYEQYF.

In the case of this clone: Germline is not matched at one junction end, which may reflect a read error. The chain employs TRBV5-1 and TRBJ2-5, with a tentative D call TRBD1 (5 bases). Germline CDR1 SGHRS, CDR2 YFSETQ. The CDR3 spans 11 residues. The CDR3 reads CASSLEAGLNF. CDR3 DNA sequence: TGCGCCAGCAGCTTGGAGGCAGGGTTGAACTTC. The full variable domain, in which reference TRBV5-1 and TRBJ2-5 provide the parts outside the CDR3, is KAGVTQTPRYLIKTRGQQVTLSCSPISGHRSVSWYQQTPGQGLQFLFEYFSETQRNKGNFPGRFSGRQFSNSRSEMNVSTLELGDSALYLCASSLEAGLNFGPGTRLLVL.

This clone was counted only a few times. The gene calls are TRBV7-3 and TRBJ2-3; D tentatively reads TRBD1 or TRBD2 (5 bases each). This CDR3 is 15 amino acids long. V was pared by 2 bases and J by 9 bases, with 18 bases between. CDR1 SGHTA and CDR2 FQGTGA come from the germline V gene. DNA of the CDR3: TGTGCCAGCAGCTTAGAAGGACGTATGGGACCCACGCAGTATTTT. Translation: CASSLEGRMGPTQYF. Full variable domain (remainder filled in from reference TRBV7-3 and TRBJ2-3): GAGVSQTPSNKVTEKGKYVELRCDPISGHTALYWYRQSLGQGPEFLIYFQGTGAADDSGLPNDRFFAVRPEGSVSTLKIQRTERGDSAVYLCASSLEGRMGPTQYFGPGTRLTVL.

The chain uses TRBV10-1 and TRBJ2-5, with D unresolved. CDR1 is WNHNN and CDR2 is SYGVQD in the germline V gene (reference sequence). Trimming stripped 0 bases from V and 5 bases from J, with 13 bases between. The CDR3 consists of 15 residues. The CDR3: CASSESTLGMETQYF. In nucleotides, the CDR3 is TGCGCCAGCAGTGAGTCGACTTTGGGGATGGAGACCCAGTACTTC.

The V and J genes are TRBV6-1 and TRBJ1-5; the D gene is possibly TRBD1 (5 bases). The CDR3 spans 15 residues. V was trimmed by 4 bases and J by 1 base, leaving 11 bases between them. The germline V gene encodes CDR1 MNHNS and CDR2 SASEGT. The CDR3: CASSVGASSNQPQHF. As DNA, the CDR3 is TGTGCCAGCAGTGTAGGGGCTTCAAGCAATCAGCCCCAGCATTTT.

The chain uses TRBV9 and TRBJ2-3; 7 nucleotides line up with TRBD1. CDR1 is SGDLS and CDR2 is YYNGEE in the germline V gene. The length of the CDR3 is 16 residues. Trimming removed 0 bases from V and 2 bases from J; junction bases left unmatched: 6. CDR3 sequence reads: CASSVGTGRVTDTQYF. The CDR3 DNA is TGTGCCAGCAGCGTAGGGACAGGAAGGGTCACAGATACGCAGTATTTT.

The rearrangement links TRBV5-4 to TRBJ2-3; D unresolved. This CDR3 region has 14 residues. V dropped 3 bases and J dropped 0 bases, with 8 bases sitting between them. Germline values: CDR1 SGHNT, CDR2 YYREEE (reference sequence). CDR3 sequence reads: CASSYGASTDTQYF. The CDR3, as DNA: TGTGCCAGCAGCTACGGAGCAAGCACAGATACGCAGTATTTT.

The V call is TRBV5-6, the J call TRBJ2-7, with D possibly being TRBD1 or TRBD2 (5 bases each). Trimming took 0 bases from V and 6 from J, leaving 10 bases between them. The CDR3 extends over 13 amino acids. Germline V gives CDR1 SGHDT, CDR2 YYEEEE. For the CDR3, the DNA is TGTGCCAGCAGCTTGGGGCAGGGACCCGAGCAGTACTTC. It encodes CASSLGQGPEQYF.

The chain joins TRBV4-2 to TRBJ2-7, with 7 positions matching TRBD1. Per the germline V gene, CDR1 is LGHNA and CDR2 is YNFKEQ. This CDR3 spans 14 amino acids. V lost 4 bases to trimming and J lost 0 bases; unmatched junction nucleotides: 3. The CDR3 loop reads CASSLRDSSYEQYF. The CDR3, as DNA: TGTGCCAGCAGCCTCCGGGACAGCTCCTACGAGCAGTACTTC.